This is a list of T cell receptor beta chains from one sample in a study of cytomegalovirus exposure and HLA in healthy donors. The table came from immunoSEQ multiplex PCR; TCRdb's copy has only in-frame clones and leaves some out. The table lists over 80,000 clones, 60% to 75% of them singletons, with less than 15% in the top ten. Material: PBMCs. The source of these receptors is a woman in her 70s in good health and CMV-seropositive. Both conserved end residues are part of each CDR3. Fields, in order: D gene, J gene, V gene, clone size, CDR3 DNA, CDR3 protein. The D gene is left open where the match is weak. Clone size is stated in some rows and not others, as once, few, many or a class when expanded.

>-|TRBJ1-5|TRBV7-8|-
TGTGCCAGCAGCCCAACAGGTGGTAGCAATCAGCCCCAGCATTTT
CASSPTGGSNQPQHF
>TRBD2|TRBJ2-2|TRBV4-2|few
TGTGCCAGCAGCCAGAAGCGGGGGGGCCGAGGGACCGGGGAGCTGTTTTTT
CASSQKRGGRGTGELFF
>TRBD1|TRBJ1-1|TRBV30|few
TGTGCCTGGACCCCCCCCTCTCGGACAGGGCCAACTGAAGCTTTCTTT
CAWTPPSRTGPTEAFF
>TRBD1|TRBJ1-6|TRBV28|-
TGTGCCAGCAGTTTAATTGGGACAGGGTCGAATTCACCCCTCCACTTT
CASSLIGTGSNSPLHF
>TRBD1|TRBJ2-7|TRBV18|few
TGTGCCAGCTCACGGGACAGGGCAAACGAGCAGTACTTC
CASSRDRANEQYF
>TRBD2|TRBJ2-7|TRBV14|-
TGTGCCAGTAGTTTGAGGCTAGCGGGAGGGCCCTCCTACGAGCAGTACTTC
CASSLRLAGGPSYEQYF
>-|TRBJ2-7|TRBV10-2|-
TGCGCCAGCAGTGAGTCTTCGGGGTATGAGCAGTACTTC
CASSESSGYEQYF
>-|TRBJ2-1|TRBV2|-
TGTGCCAGCAGTTTAGGGGAAACCTCCTACAATGAGCAGTTCTTC
CASSLGETSYNEQFF
>-|TRBJ1-5|TRBV6-6|-
TGTGCCAGCAGCCCCGGGACTCGAGGCAATCAGCCCCAGCATTTT
CASSPGTRGNQPQHF
>TRBD1|TRBJ1-5|TRBV27|few
TGTGCCAGCAGTTTATGGGCAGGGGGCAGGAACCAGCCCCAGCATTTT
CASSLWAGGRNQPQHF
>-|TRBJ2-3|TRBV2|once
TGTGCCAGCAGTTTTGGACACGGTACGCAGTATTTT
CASSFGHGTQYF